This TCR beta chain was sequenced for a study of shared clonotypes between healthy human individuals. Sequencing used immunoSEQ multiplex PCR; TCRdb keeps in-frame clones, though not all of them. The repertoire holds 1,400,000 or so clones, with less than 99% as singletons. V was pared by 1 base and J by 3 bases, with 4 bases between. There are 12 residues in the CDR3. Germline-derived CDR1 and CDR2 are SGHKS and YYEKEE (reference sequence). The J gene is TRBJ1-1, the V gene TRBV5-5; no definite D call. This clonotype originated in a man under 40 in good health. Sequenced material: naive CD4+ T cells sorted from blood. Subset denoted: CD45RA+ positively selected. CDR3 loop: CASSLTHTEAFF. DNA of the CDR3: TGTGCCAGCAGCTTGACGCACACTGAAGCTTTCTTT.